This TCR beta chain was recovered during a study of T cell responses to AZD1222 COVID-19 vaccine. TCRdb's table, derived via immunoSEQ multiplex PCR, lists solely in-frame clones and lacks some. The top ten clones hold 1.6% of a sample with over 150,000 clones, under 95% of them seen once. Trimming removed 5 bases from V and 4 bases from J, with 9 bases in between. The CDR3 is made up of 13 amino acids. Germline loops: CDR1 SEHNR, CDR2 FQNEAQ (reference sequence). This chain connects TRBV7-9 to TRBJ2-1; D could derive from TRBD1 or TRBD2 (5 bases each). The specimen comprised peripheral blood, sampled 28 days after the second AZD1222 dose. The source of this sequence is an adult who received the AZD1222 COVID-19 vaccine. The CDR3 region is CASSARGYNEQFF. CDR3 bases: TGTGCCAGCAGCGCGAGGGGATACAATGAGCAGTTCTTC.